This T cell receptor (beta chain) comes out of a study of OX40 agonist ivuxolimab in advanced cancers. The method was immunoSEQ multiplex PCR; TCRdb's version includes in-frame clones alone and lacks a portion of them. The sample carries tens of thousands of clones, more than 85% recorded once. Germline CDR1 reads SGHRS; CDR2 reads YFSETQ. The V gene end was trimmed by 0 bases and the J gene end by 2 bases; junction bases not matched to a gene: 4. The length of the CDR3 is 15 residues. The rearrangement links TRBV5-1 to TRBJ1-2; 7 bases fit TRBD1. The material was CD4+ or CD8+ T cells sorted from blood, obtained in a trial of the OX40 agonist ivuxolimab. The clonotype was recovered from an adult with an advanced solid tumor such as melanoma, head and neck, liver or kidney cancer. The CDR3 nucleotides are TGCGCCAGCAGCTTGGTGCAGGGGGAGAACTATGGCTACACCTTC. Translation: CASSLVQGENYGYTF.